The source of this TCR beta chain is a study of long-term antiretroviral therapy in people with HIV. About this clone: What it binds is not known.

Per donor, at least one pre-ART and at least two post-ART PBMC samples were obtained. The content of samples before DNA extraction was roughly 1-10 million cryopreserved PBMC. Study-wide points: Pre-ART clonal expansions dominated every time point's repertoire. Repertoires in HIV (unlike those of controls) had narrower CDR3 length ranges.

V lost 1 base and J lost 4, with 12 bases in between. The CDR3 is 15 residues long. Germline CDR1 and CDR2: SGHDN and FVKESK. A v3.0 immunoSEQ assay was performed at survey level. The table came from immunoSEQ multiplex PCR; TCRdb's copy has only in-frame clones and leaves some out. The sample has approximately 21,000 clones, approximately 80% seen once; the top ten hold 5%. The clonotype was recovered from a man aged 50 or older with HIV. The starting material was unsorted PBMCs, obtained 0.3 years after starting antiretroviral therapy. V and J are TRBV14 and TRBJ2-3; D might be TRBD1 (6 bases). The CDR3 here is CASSQVGGHADTQYF. CDR3 nucleotides: TGTGCCAGCAGCCAAGTTGGGGGCCACGCAGATACGCAGTATTTT.